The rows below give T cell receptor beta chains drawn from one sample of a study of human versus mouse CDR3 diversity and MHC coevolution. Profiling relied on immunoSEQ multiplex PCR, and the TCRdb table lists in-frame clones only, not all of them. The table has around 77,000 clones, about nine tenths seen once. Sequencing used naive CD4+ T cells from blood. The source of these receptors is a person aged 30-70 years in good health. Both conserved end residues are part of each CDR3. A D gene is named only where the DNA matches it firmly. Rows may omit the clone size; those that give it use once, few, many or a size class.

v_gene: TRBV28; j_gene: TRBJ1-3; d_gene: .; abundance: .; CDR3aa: CAARGLFPPFLKF; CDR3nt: TGTGCCGCTCGTGGCCTTTTCCCACCATTTTTAAAATTT
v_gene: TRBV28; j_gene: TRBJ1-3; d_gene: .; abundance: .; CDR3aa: CASSFDSISGNTIYF; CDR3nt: TGTGCCAGCAGCTTCGACAGTATCTCTGGAAACACCATATATTTT
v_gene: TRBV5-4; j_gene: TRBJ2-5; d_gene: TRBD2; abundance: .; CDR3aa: CASRGGGAGAAAQYF; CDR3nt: TGTGCCAGCAGGGGGGGAGGAGCGGGGGCCGCGGCCCAGTACTTC
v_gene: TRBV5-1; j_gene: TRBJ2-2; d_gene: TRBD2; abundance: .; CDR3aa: CASSLDLLAGAHEHRGAVF; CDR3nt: TGCGCCAGCAGCTTGGACTTACTAGCGGGGGCTCACGAACACCGGGGAGCTGTTTTT
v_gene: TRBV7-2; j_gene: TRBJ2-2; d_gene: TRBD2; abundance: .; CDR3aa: CASSGGLAGGRGGELFF; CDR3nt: TGTGCCAGCAGCGGGGGACTAGCGGGGGGGCGCGGCGGGGAGCTGTTTTTT
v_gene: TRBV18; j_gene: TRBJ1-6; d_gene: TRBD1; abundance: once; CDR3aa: CASSPVQGAGSPLHF; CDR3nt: TGTGCCAGCTCACCCGTACAGGGGGCGGGTTCACCCCTCCACTTT
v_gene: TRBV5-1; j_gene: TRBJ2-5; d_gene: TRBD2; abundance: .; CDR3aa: CASSLFAGGSQETQYF; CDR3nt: TGCGCCAGCAGCTTGTTTGCGGGAGGTTCCCAAGAGACCCAGTACTTC
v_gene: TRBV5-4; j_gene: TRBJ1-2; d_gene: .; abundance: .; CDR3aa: CASSPRESNYGYTF; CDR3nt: TGTGCCAGCAGCCCCCGGGAGTCTAACTATGGCTACACCTTC
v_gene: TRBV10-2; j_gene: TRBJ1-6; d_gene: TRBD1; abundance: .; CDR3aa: CASSAGNRGSPLHF; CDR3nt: TGCGCCAGCAGTGCTGGAAACAGGGGTTCACCCCTCCACTTT
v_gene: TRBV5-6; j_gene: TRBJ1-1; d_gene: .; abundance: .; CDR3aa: CASSLQGNEAFF; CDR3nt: TGTGCCAGCAGCCTACAGGGAAATGAAGCTTTCTTT
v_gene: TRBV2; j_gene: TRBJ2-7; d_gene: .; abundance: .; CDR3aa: CASSSDRYSYEQYF; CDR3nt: TGTGCCAGCAGTTCAGACAGGTACTCCTACGAGCAGTACTTC
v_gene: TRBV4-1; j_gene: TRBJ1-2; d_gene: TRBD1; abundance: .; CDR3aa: CASSMGTAGYYGYTF; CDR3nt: TGCGCCAGCAGCATGGGGACAGCGGGTTACTATGGCTACACCTTC
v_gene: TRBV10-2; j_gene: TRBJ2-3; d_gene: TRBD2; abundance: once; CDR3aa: CASSELPIGGSIFGTQYF; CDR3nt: TGCGCCAGCAGTGAGCTCCCCATCGGCGGGAGCATTTTTGGTACGCAGTATTTT
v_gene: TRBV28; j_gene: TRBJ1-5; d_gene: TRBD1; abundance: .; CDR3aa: CASRAQGASNQPQHF; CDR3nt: TGTGCCAGCAGAGCACAGGGGGCTAGCAATCAGCCCCAGCATTTT
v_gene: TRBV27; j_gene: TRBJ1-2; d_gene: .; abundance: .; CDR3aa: CASSPTRTAKYYGYTF; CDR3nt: TGTGCCAGCAGTCCTACCCGGACAGCGAAGTACTATGGCTACACCTTC
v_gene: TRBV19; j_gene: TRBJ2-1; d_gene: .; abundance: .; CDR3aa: CASSITAGVMSSYNEQFF; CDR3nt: TGTGCCAGTAGTATTACGGCAGGGGTGATGAGCTCCTACAATGAGCAGTTCTTC
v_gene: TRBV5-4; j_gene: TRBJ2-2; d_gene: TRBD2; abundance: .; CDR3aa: CASRRRNSSGSLDTGELFF; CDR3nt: TGTGCCAGCAGACGTCGGAATTCTAGCGGGAGCTTGGACACCGGGGAGCTGTTTTTT
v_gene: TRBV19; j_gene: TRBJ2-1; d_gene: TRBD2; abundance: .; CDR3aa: CASSIEGLAGGPGFWNEQFF; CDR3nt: TGTGCCAGTAGTATAGAGGGACTAGCGGGGGGGCCAGGGTTCTGGAATGAGCAGTTCTTC
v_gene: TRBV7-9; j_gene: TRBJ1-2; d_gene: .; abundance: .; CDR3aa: CASTPSGVKNYGYTF; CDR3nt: TGTGCCAGCACCCCTTCCGGGGTGAAGAACTATGGCTACACCTTC
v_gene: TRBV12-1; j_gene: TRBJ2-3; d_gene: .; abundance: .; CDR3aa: CASSFELAGRGGTDTQYF; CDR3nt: TGTGCCAGCAGCTTTGAACTAGCGGGAAGGGGGGGCACAGATACGCAGTATTTT
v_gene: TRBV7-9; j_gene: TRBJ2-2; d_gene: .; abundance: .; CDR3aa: CASSPISTGNTGELFF; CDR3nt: TGTGCCAGCAGCCCAATCTCAACAGGGAACACCGGGGAGCTGTTTTTT
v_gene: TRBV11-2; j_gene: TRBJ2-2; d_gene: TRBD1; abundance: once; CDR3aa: CASNWRVGQVYTGELFF; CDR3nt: TGTGCCAGCAACTGGCGGGTGGGACAGGTATACACCGGGGAGCTGTTTTTT
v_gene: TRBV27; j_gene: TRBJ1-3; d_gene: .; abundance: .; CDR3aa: CASSLVANSGNTIYF; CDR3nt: TGTGCCAGCAGTTTGGTAGCGAACTCTGGAAACACCATATATTTT
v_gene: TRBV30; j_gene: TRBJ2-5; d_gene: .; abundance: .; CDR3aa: CAWSVAETQYF; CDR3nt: TGTGCCTGGAGTGTTGCGGAGACCCAGTACTTC
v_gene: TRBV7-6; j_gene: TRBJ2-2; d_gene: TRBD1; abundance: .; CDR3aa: CASSPGTGNTGELFF; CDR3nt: TGTGCCAGCAGCCCCGGGACAGGGAACACCGGGGAGCTGTTTTTT
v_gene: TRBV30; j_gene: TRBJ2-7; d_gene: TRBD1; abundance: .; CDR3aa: CAWSVWSGGGYEQYF; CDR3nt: TGTGCCTGGAGTGTATGGTCAGGGGGCGGCTACGAGCAGTACTTC
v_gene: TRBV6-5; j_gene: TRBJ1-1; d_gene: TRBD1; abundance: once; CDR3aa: CASTLDRGYTEAFF; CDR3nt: TGTGCCAGCACGCTAGACAGGGGATACACTGAAGCTTTCTTT